The T cell receptor beta chain described here comes from a study of neurological immune-mediated disorders. About a million sorted CD4+ or CD8+ T cells made each library. TCRdb re-analysed the 5' RACE reads in MiXCR, keeping a single row per CDR3 protein. Among under 45,000 distinct CDR3 sequences listed, more than 14% were seen once. In this sample, this clonotype turned up many times. Trimming cost V 0 bases and J 2 bases, with 9 bases left between them. The CDR3 consists of 14 residues. Germline V lookup: CDR1 SGHRS, CDR2 YFSETQ. The sequence was collected from a woman aged 55-75 years with HTLV-1-associated myelopathy (HAM/TSP). The material sequenced was CD4+ T cells from blood. The rearrangement links TRBV5-1 to TRBJ2-7; D is unresolved. CDR3 region: CASSLVADPYEQYF. CDR3 DNA sequence: TGCGCCAGCAGCTTGGTCGCGGACCCCTACGAGCAGTACTTC.